This TCR beta chain was profiled in a study of blood T cell repertoires in COVID-19. About the study: Acute-phase and convalescent COVID-19 samples originated in the United States, Italy and Spain. Sample material is recorded as cDNA or gDNA derived from T cells, B-cell-depleted T cells, or PBMCs.

Authors' methods: Reference gene primer amplification yielded estimated nucleated cell counts. The repertoire was sequenced with immunoSEQ multiplex PCR; TCRdb's copy has only in-frame clones and lacks some. V and J calls plus clone size are reproduced from that table; the DNA served to infer D and trimming. The sample yields fewer than 450,000 clones, roughly 90% seen once. This receptor was identified in a woman in her sixties or seventies with COVID-19, enrolled during active disease. The sequenced material came from peripheral blood.

The CDR3 bases are TGTGCCAGTAGTATCAGCCAGGGGGCTGAAAAACTGTTTTTT. Residues: CASSISQGAEKLFF. V and J are TRBV19 and TRBJ1-4; 8 nucleotides agree with TRBD1. V lost 3 bases and J lost 7; bases outside the gene matches: 4. Germline CDR1 LNHDA, CDR2 SQIVND (reference sequence). The CDR3 extends over 14 amino acids.